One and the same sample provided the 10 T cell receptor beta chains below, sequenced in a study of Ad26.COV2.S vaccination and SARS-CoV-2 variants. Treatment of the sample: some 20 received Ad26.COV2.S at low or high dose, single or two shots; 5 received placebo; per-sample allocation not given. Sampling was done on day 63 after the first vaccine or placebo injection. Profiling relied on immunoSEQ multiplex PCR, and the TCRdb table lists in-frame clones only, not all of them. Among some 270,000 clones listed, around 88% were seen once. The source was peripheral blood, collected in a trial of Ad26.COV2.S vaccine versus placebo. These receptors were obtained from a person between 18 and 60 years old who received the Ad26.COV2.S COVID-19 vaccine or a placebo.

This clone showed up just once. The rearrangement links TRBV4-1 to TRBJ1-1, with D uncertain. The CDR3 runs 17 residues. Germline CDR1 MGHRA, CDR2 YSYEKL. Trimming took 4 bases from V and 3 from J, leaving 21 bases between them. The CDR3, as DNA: TGCGCCAGCAGCCCCTGGCACCTGACGGCGGGCGACACTGAAGCTTTCTTT. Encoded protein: CASSPWHLTAGDTEAFF.

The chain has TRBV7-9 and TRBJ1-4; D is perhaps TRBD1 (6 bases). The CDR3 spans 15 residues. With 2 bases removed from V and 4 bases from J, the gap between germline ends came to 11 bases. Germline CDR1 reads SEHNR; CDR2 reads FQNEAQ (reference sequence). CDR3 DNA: TGTGCCAGCAGCTTAATGGGGGGGCATAATGAAAAACTGTTTTTT. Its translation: CASSLMGGHNEKLFF.

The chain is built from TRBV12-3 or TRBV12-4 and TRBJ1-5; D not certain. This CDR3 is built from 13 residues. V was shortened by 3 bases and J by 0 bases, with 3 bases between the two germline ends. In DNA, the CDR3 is TGTGCCAGCAGTTTTTATAGCAATCAGCCCCAGCATTTT. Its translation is CASSFYSNQPQHF.

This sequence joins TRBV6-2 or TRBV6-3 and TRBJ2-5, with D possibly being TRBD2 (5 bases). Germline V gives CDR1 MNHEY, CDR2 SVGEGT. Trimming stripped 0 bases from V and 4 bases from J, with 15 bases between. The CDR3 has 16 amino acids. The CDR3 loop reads CASSYSGGLGPETQYF. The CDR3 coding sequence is TGTGCCAGCAGTTACTCGGGCGGGCTGGGCCCAGAGACCCAGTACTTC.

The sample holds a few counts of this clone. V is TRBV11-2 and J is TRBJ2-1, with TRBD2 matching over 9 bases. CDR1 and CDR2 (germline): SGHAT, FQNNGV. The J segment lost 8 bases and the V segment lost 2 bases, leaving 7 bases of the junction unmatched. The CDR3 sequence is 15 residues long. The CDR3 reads CASSLFVSGGDEQFF. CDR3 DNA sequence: TGTGCCAGCAGCTTATTTGTTAGCGGGGGCGATGAGCAGTTCTTC.

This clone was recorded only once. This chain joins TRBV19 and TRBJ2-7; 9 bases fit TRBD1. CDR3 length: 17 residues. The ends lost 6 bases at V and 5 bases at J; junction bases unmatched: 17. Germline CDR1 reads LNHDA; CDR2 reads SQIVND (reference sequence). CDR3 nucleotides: TGTGCCAGTAGCGGCCAACCAGGGACAGGGAAAGCTCACGAGCAGTACTTC. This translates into CASSGQPGTGKAHEQYF.

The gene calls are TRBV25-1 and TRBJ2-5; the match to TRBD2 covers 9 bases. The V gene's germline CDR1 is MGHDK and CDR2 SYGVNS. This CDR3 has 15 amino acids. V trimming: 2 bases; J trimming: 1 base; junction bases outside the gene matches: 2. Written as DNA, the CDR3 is TGTGCCAGCAGTGAAATGACTAGCGGCCAAGAGACCCAGTACTTC. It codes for CASSEMTSGQETQYF.

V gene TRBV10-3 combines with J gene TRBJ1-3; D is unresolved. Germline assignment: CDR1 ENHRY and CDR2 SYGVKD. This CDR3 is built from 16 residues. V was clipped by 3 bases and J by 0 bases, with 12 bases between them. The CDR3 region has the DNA TGTGCCATCAGTGAAATCCCCCCTCCCTCTGGAAACACCATATATTTT. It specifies CAISEIPPPSGNTIYF.

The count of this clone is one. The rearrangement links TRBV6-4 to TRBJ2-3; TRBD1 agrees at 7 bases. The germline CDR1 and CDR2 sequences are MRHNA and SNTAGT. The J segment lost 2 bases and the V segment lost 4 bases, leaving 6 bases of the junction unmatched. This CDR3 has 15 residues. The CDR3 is CASSAETGNTDTQYF. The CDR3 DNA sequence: TGTGCCAGCAGTGCCGAGACAGGGAACACAGATACGCAGTATTTT.

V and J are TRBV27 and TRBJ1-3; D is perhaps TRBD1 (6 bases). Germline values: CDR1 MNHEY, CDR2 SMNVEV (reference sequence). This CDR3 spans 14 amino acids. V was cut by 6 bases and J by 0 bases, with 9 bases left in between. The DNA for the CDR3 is TGTGCCAGCAGACTAGGGGGCTCTGGAAACACCATATATTTT. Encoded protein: CASRLGGSGNTIYF.